Described below is a single T cell receptor beta chain sequence and its context. The antigen it binds to is not known. No per-base quality is available; no much larger clone lies one base away. Amplification of TCR beta CDR3 regions was carried out from RNA transcripts. The TCR CDR3 was subjected to a first round of RT-PCR using the HTBI primer set and the Qiagen OneStep RT-PCR kit. Libraries were constructed in a second round of multiplex PCR, after which size selection and purification were performed. Sequencing of the libraries was done on an Illumina HiSeq2000 using paired-end 100 bp reads. In the source study's methods: SOAPnuke was used to process the raw data, removing reads that contained adapters or uncalled bases, had a mean Phred below 15, or lacked an exact match to the constant primer or identifier. High-quality paired reads were merged using COPE v1.2.5, and each unique nucleotide sequence was defined as a clonotype. MiTCR v1.1 was used to align clonotypes to the IMGT TRBV, TRBD and TRBJ reference segments. The analysis was restricted to V-J combinations with a frequency above 0.0001, which together covered just over 99% of the repertoires. A TCS score was defined as the ratio between F50 (clonal expansion) and ExV (chaos), using BLOSUM62-based TCRdist between CDR3 peptides within each V-J. Welch's t-statistics and random forest reduced 450 to 600 V-J features to around 14, which were used in a naive Bayes classifier (R e1071). Through fastp at Q25 and MiXCR, TCRdb rebuilt clones from the public reads, retaining in-frame beta chains. A single entry per CDR3 protein holds the most common genes and DNA from its merged rows. It is TCRdb's table, rather than the study itself, that gives the V and J calls and clone size. A total of hundreds of thousands of distinct CDR3 sequences appear in this sample, roughly a quarter of them only once. About 10% of the sample belongs to the ten largest clones.

The source of the sample is a study of T cells in Graves' hyperthyroidism and ophthalmopathy (dated by TCRdb to between 2017 and 2020). Regarding the research as a whole: Peripheral blood samples were taken at the time of initial diagnosis, prior to any treatment. The roughly 90 discovery patients were divided at random into training and test sets in a 7:3 ratio. Prospective prediction of ophthalmopathy was tested in an independent validation cohort of 18 to 20 hyperthyroidism patients and 17 patients who later progressed to ophthalmopathy. In six Graves' hyperthyroidism patients, the study also compared T-cell repertoires from thyroid tissue with T-cell repertoires from blood. The paper reports TCR Vbeta CDR3 sequencing of approximately 140 peripheral blood samples: under 45 ophthalmopathy, under 85 hyperthyroidism and approximately 17 progressor patients. After sampling, hyperthyroidism patients received methimazole starting at 30 mg daily, and ophthalmopathy patients received high-dose intravenous methylprednisolone. TCR V-J signatures able to tell the groups apart were searched for in a discovery cohort of more than 90 patients, of whom roughly 42 had Graves' ophthalmopathy and around 58 had stable Graves' hyperthyroidism.

V loses 6 bases of germline sequence and J loses 2 bases, and the interval between the two ends is 14 bases. The CDR3 has 15 amino acids, counting the end cysteine and phenylalanine. Only the CDR3 DNA stays, 45 bases, in frame from base 1. CDR1 and CDR2 are drawn from the germline V gene: MNHEY, SVGEGT. Moderately to severely active disease, a Clinical Activity Score of at least 3, a NOSPECS grade of at least 4, and a duration under 3 months were present in ophthalmopathy patients. Any patient with an uncontrolled infection, another autoimmune disease, pregnancy or lactation was excluded. Diagnoses were based on clinical symptoms, serum thyroxine and TRAb, thyroid ultrasound and orbital computed tomography. Ficoll-Paque density gradient centrifugation was used to isolate PBMCs from around 10 ml of fresh peripheral blood. Total RNA was extracted using Trizol reagent, and RNA quality was assessed on an Agilent 2100 Bioanalyzer.

The paper as a whole reports these results and caveats: Sample size was not statistically predetermined, and blinding of investigators to group allocation was not performed. Blood samples also contained most of the expanded thyroid clonotypes (frequency above 0.001), which suggests that blood repertoires may reflect thyroid immune responses. In validation, progression to ophthalmopathy was predicted by the model with approximately 67% sensitivity and around 75% specificity, a median of roughly six months before onset. A 13 V-J signature model separated ophthalmopathy from stable hyperthyroidism, with approximately 87% sensitivity and around 84% specificity in cross-validation and 80%/75% in testing.

The chain is made from TRBV6-2 or TRBV6-3 and TRBJ1-5, with a tentative D gene TRBD1 over 5 matching bases. This TCR came from a woman in her thirties with Graves' ophthalmopathy. The sequenced sample was blood. For the CDR3, the sequence is CASRSKGFGNQPQHF. The sequence in DNA is TGTGCCAGCAGAAGTAAGGGGTTCGGCAATCAGCCCCAGCATTTT.